This TCR beta chain was captured by sequencing in a study of cytomegalovirus exposure and HLA in healthy donors. Findings and caveats of the study: One variant, a missense change in DCLRE1C, was linked in a later analysis to TCR beta V- and J-gene trimming. Reportedly, diagnosis of cytomegalovirus status by the classifier showed high specificity and sensitivity.

In the PCR, 60 Vbeta and 13 Jbeta primers were used. TCRdb keeps only in-frame clones here, not all; method: immunoSEQ multiplex PCR. The sample totals about 72,000 clones. Remarks on this clone: Its antigen is still unknown.

Trimming took off 4 bases at V and 2 bases at J, with 12 bases between the two ends. Germline CDR1 and CDR2: SGHRS and YFSETQ. The length of the CDR3 is 14 residues. Sequencing was done on a sample of PBMCs. The V and J genes are TRBV5-1 and TRBJ2-5; no firm D call. This TCR came from a woman between 40 and 55 years old in good health and CMV-seropositive. The CDR3 DNA reads TGCGCCAGCAGCACTATGGCGGCGCAAGAGACCCAGTACTTC. This sequence encodes CASSTMAAQETQYF.